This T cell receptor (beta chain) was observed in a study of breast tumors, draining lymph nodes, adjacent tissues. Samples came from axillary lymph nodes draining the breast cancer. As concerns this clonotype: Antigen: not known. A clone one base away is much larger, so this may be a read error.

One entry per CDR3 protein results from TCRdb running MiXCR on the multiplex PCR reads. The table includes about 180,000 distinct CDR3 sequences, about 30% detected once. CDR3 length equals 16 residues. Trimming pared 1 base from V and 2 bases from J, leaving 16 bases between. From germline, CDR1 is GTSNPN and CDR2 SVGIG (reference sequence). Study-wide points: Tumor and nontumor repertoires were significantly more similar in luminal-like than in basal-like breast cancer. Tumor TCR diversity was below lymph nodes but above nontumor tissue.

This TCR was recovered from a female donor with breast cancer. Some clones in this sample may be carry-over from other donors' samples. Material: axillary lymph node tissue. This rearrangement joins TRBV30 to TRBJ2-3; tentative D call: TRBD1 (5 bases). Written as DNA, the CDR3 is TGTGCCTGGAGTGGATCGGCGCTCAGGGCCACAGATACGCAGTATTTT. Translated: CAWSGSALRATDTQYF.